This T cell receptor (beta chain) derives from a study of blood T cell repertoires in COVID-19. As for the study in general: There were acute and convalescent COVID-19 samples, and they came from the United States, Italy and Spain. From T cells, B-cell-depleted T cells, or PBMCs came the material, which was cDNA or gDNA.

Germline V gene sequence: CDR1 SQVTM, CDR2 ANQGSEA. This CDR3 comprises 15 residues. Trimming took off 6 bases at V and 2 bases at J, with 17 bases between the two ends. Profiled with immunoSEQ multiplex PCR; TCRdb holds only in-frame clones, not every one. The sample consists of 95,000 to 110,000 clones, 80% to 90% of them appearing once. Source material: peripheral blood. The origin of this receptor is a woman between 55 and 75 years old with acute or convalescent COVID-19. The rearrangement joins TRBV29-1 to TRBJ1-5; weak D call: TRBD1 (6 bases). CDR3 coding DNA: TGCAGCGTAGCCCTAGGGGGGGGCGGCAATCAGCCCCAGCATTTT. This sequence encodes CSVALGGGGNQPQHF.